One TCR beta chain is described in this entry. The data are from a study of neoadjuvant anti-PD-1 for oral cavity cancer. Profiling relied on immunoSEQ multiplex PCR, and the TCRdb table lists in-frame clones only, not all of them. The table has under 10,000 clones, 60% to 75% seen once. This CDR3 contains 14 residues. V shed 3 bases and J shed 3 bases, with 12 bases lying between them. The germline V gene encodes CDR1 KGHSH and CDR2 LQKENI. The receptor was derived from a person aged 35-79 years with oral cavity squamous cell carcinoma. The J gene is TRBJ2-7, the V gene TRBV18; tentatively, D is TRBD1 (6 bases). This specimen consisted of tumor tissue, obtained before nivolumab (anti-PD-1) treatment. CDR3 amino acids: CASSPWTESYEQYF. The CDR3 DNA reads as TGTGCCAGCTCACCTTGGACAGAAAGCTACGAGCAGTACTTC.